This TCR beta chain was obtained from a study of tumor-infiltrating lymphocytes in primary liver carcinoma. Overall study: Read depth, roughly 3.5 to 8 million productive TCRbeta reads, did not differ significantly between tissues.

The CDR3 spans 12 residues. CDR1 and CDR2 (germline): SGDLS, YYNGEE. TCR beta cDNA was prepared out of 450 to 500 ng total RNA by means of a constant-region primer. Generation of the TCR beta libraries relied on three nested multiplex PCR rounds using slightly modified ARM-PCR. TRBV1-TRBV30 forward and Cbeta reverse primers drove the first two roughly 9-cycle rounds. TCRdb fed the multiplex PCR reads into MiXCR, producing one record per CDR3 protein. The data hold some 190,000 distinct CDR3 sequences, with approximately 86% observed a single time. The tissue used was unsorted bulk material of about 19-33 mg. RNA and DNA were co-extracted from it with the AllPrep DNA/RNA mini kit. Over 85% of the cells in every tumor sample were viable tumor cells. Turning to this clonotype: A much larger clonotype is one base distant, so this may be a read error.

The chain uses TRBV9 and TRBJ2-1, with no clear D. The sequence was collected from a man aged 40-55 years with primary liver carcinoma and hepatitis B virus infection. What was sequenced was tumor tissue from primary liver carcinoma. CDR3 protein: CASSVGYNAQFF. The CDR3 bases are TGTGCCAGCAGCGTAGGTTACAATGCGCAGTTCTTC.